The 17 T cell receptor beta chains reported below all come from one sample, sequenced in a study of T cell repertoires in cytomegalovirus infection. One entry per CDR3 protein, called by TCRdb with MiXCR from the reads. Of about 69,000 distinct CDR3 sequences listed, approximately 30% were seen once; the top ten hold 59%. The antigens these receptors bind are not known. The source was CD8+ T cells from cultured PBMCs, collected from culture after CMV antigen stimulation. These receptors were obtained from a human donor in good health (CMV status not recorded). Some clones in this sample may be carry-over from other donors' samples.

The chain links TRBV19 to TRBJ1-2; 8 nucleotides align to TRBD1. Germline values: CDR1 LNHDA, CDR2 SQIVND (reference sequence). The CDR3 length is 14 residues. V gave up 10 bases and J gave up 8 bases; unmatched junction bases: 15. CDR3: CATPERDRYGGYTF. CDR3 coding DNA: TGTGCCACCCCTGAGAGGGACAGGTACGGCGGCTACACCTTC.

CDR3 loop: CASSPSTSMNTEAFF. DNA of the CDR3: TGTGCCAGCAGCCCCTCGACGTCGATGAACACTGAAGCTTTCTTT. This chain joins TRBV7-9 and TRBJ1-1; D is ambiguous. CDR1 is SEHNR, CDR2 FQNEAQ, per germline (reference sequence). Trimming removed 5 bases at V and 0 bases at J, with 13 bases between. CDR3 length: 15 residues.

This chain uses TRBV20-1 with TRBJ1-5; a possible D gene is TRBD1 (5 bases). The germline gives CDR1 DFQATT, CDR2 SNEGSKA (reference sequence). Trimming pared 7 bases from V and 5 bases from J, leaving 15 bases between. The CDR3 sequence is 13 residues long. The CDR3 reads CSGYDSRDQPQHF. CDR3 bases: TGCAGTGGCTACGACAGTAGGGATCAGCCCCAGCATTTT.

This clonotype showed up just once. The chain joins TRBV11-3 to TRBJ2-3; 9 positions agree with TRBD1. CDR1 SGHNT and CDR2 YENEEA come from the germline V gene. V shed 8 bases and J 1 base; nucleotides not matched to a gene: 7. This CDR3 has 15 amino acids. For the CDR3, the DNA is TGTGCCAGCCGCGACCGGGACAGGGGCACAGATACGCAGTATTTT. As protein: CASRDRDRGTDTQYF.

V usage is TRBV6-1 and J usage is TRBJ2-5; D gene unclear. The CDR3 runs 14 residues. With 1 base removed from V and 1 base from J, the gap between germline ends came to 7 bases. Germline V gene sequence: CDR1 MNHNS, CDR2 SASEGT. The CDR3 loop reads CASSEVVSQETQYF. CDR3 in DNA: TGTGCCAGCAGTGAAGTAGTCAGCCAAGAGACCCAGTACTTC.

This clonotype was detected only a few times. V and J are TRBV4-3 and TRBJ2-1, with no clear D. The CDR3 loop spans 16 amino acids. Trimming took off 0 bases at V and 0 bases at J, with 9 bases between the two ends. Germline CDR1 and CDR2: LGHNA and YSLEER. In DNA, the CDR3 is TGCGCCAGCAGCCAAGAGGCCTCTACCTCCTACAATGAGCAGTTCTTC. Its translation: CASSQEASTSYNEQFF.

V usage is TRBV2 and J usage is TRBJ2-3; 13 bases line up with TRBD2. The CDR3 is 16 residues long. J lost 0 bases, V lost 4 bases, and 1 base had no gene match. Germline assignment: CDR1 SNHLY and CDR2 FYNNEI. The CDR3 coding sequence is TGTGCCAGCAGTGTACTAGCGGGAGGGAGCACAGATACGCAGTATTTT. This gives the protein CASSVLAGGSTDTQYF.

V usage is TRBV19 and J usage is TRBJ1-6, with TRBD1 matching over 8 bases. Germline V gene lookup returns CDR1 LNHDA and CDR2 SQIVND (reference sequence). The J segment lost 14 bases and the V segment lost 10 bases, leaving 4 bases of the junction unmatched. The CDR3 loop spans 10 amino acids. The CDR3 DNA is TGTGCCACCAGACAGGGGACCCTCCACTTT. Its translation is CATRQGTLHF.

The V call is TRBV28, the J call TRBJ2-7; possibly TRBD2 for D (5 bases). CDR1 MDHEN and CDR2 SYDVKM come from the germline V gene. There are 15 residues in the CDR3. Trimming removed 3 bases from V and 2 bases from J, with 14 bases in between. In DNA, the CDR3 is TGTGCCAGCAGTTTCAACCGGGGTCGGGCCTACGAGCAGTACTTC. Translated, it gives CASSFNRGRAYEQYF.

The V gene is TRBV7-4, the J gene TRBJ1-1; D uncertain. The germline V gene encodes CDR1 SGHVT and CDR2 SQSDAQ. The CDR3 is 12 amino acids. The germline V and J ends were trimmed by 7 bases and 10 bases, with 16 bases remaining between them. CDR3 protein: CASISLEVGAFF. In DNA, the CDR3 is TGTGCCAGCATCTCCCTTGAGGTAGGAGCTTTCTTT. The full variable domain, rest sourced from reference TRBV7-4 and TRBJ1-1, is GAGVSQSPRYKVAKRGRDVALRCDSISGHVTLYWYRQTLGQGSEVLTYSQSDAQRDKSGRPSGRFSAERPERSVSTLKIQRTEQGDSAVYLCASISLEVGAFFGQGTRLTVV.

This clonotype has more than one count but fewer than ten. The CDR3 nucleotides read TGTGCCAGCTGGTCCCAACAGGGGACCACTGAAGCTTTCTTT. Its translation is CASWSQQGTTEAFF. The chain has TRBV12-3 or TRBV12-4 and TRBJ1-1; 7 positions agree with TRBD1. The CDR3 runs to 14 residues. V shed 8 bases and J 4 bases; nucleotides not matched to a gene: 10.

This clonotype has only a few counts. The chain joins TRBV27 to TRBJ2-7; the D gene could be TRBD1 or TRBD2 (5 bases each). The germline V and J ends were trimmed by 1 base and 6 bases, with 13 bases remaining between them. The CDR3 consists of 14 residues. Per germline, CDR1 MNHEY and CDR2 SMNVEV (reference sequence). This CDR3 is CASSLLARAGEQYF. DNA for the CDR3: TGTGCCAGCAGTTTATTGGCCAGGGCGGGCGAGCAGTACTTC.

This clonotype was found a few times. The chain recombines TRBV28 with TRBJ1-4; the match to TRBD1 covers 8 bases. The V segment lost 1 base and the J segment 3 bases; nucleotides outside the gene matches: 4. CDR1 and CDR2 from the germline V gene are MDHEN and SYDVKM. This CDR3 is built from 16 residues. CDR3 in DNA: TGTGCCAGCAGTTTATACCAGGGGGCGGCTAATGAAAAACTGTTTTTT. The encoded protein is CASSLYQGAANEKLFF.

This clonotype was observed a few times. The J gene is TRBJ2-2, the V gene TRBV28; 9 nucleotides agree with TRBD2. The V segment lost 5 bases and the J segment 0 bases; nucleotides outside the gene matches: 7. The germline V gene has CDR1 MDHEN and CDR2 SYDVKM. This CDR3 has 17 amino acids. The DNA for the CDR3 is TGTGCCAGCAGTGTAGCGGGGGCCGACGCGAACACCGGGGAGCTGTTTTTT. This translates into CASSVAGADANTGELFF.

As for this clonotype: A read error may produce the germline difference seen at one junction end. The V and J genes are TRBV7-9 and TRBJ2-7; D not resolved. The CDR3 spans 12 residues. Germline CDR1 SEHNR, CDR2 FQNEAQ (reference sequence). The CDR3 DNA is TGTGCCGGCAGCGTCGGTGCCTACGAGCAGTACTTC. Protein sequence: CAGSVGAYEQYF.

This clonotype appeared once. A much larger clone lies one base from this, so it may be a read error. The chain joins TRBV25-1 to TRBJ2-3; the match to TRBD2 covers 7 bases. The CDR3 has 15 residues. Germline V lookup: CDR1 MGHDK, CDR2 SYGVNS. V gave up 0 bases and J gave up 1 base; unmatched junction bases: 1. CDR3 region: CASSEYLAGTDTQYF. In DNA form, the CDR3 reads TGTGCCAGCAGTGAATATCTAGCGGGCACAGATACGCAGTATTTT.

In this sample, this clonotype turned up many times. The chain joins TRBV7-6 to TRBJ2-5, with 8 bases lining up with TRBD1. CDR3 size: 14 residues. Trimming removed 5 bases from V and 1 base from J; junction bases left unmatched: 3. Germline V lookup: CDR1 SGHVS, CDR2 FNYEAQ. The CDR3 DNA is TGTGCCAGCAGCCAGGGACAGGTCCAAGAGACCCAGTACTTC. Amino acids: CASSQGQVQETQYF.